This T cell receptor (beta chain) was obtained from a study of blood T cell repertoires in COVID-19. Everyone who took part was about 18 to 89 years old, and they came from about 23 US areas. Using immunoSEQ multiplex PCR, the repertoire was profiled, and TCRdb retains in-frame clones only, with some absent. The sample carries over 150,000 clones, around 80% recorded once. Germline V CDR1 and CDR2: SGHVS, FQNEAQ. V trimming: 5 bases; J trimming: 3 bases; junction bases outside the gene matches: 1. This CDR3 has 14 residues. The sample comprised PBMCs or T cells enriched from blood (not recorded which). The genes are TRBV7-8 and TRBJ1-6; 7 bases are a match to TRBD1. The sequence was collected from a man between 45 and 60 years old who had recovered from COVID-19. The CDR3 region is CASSGTVYNSPLHF. For the CDR3, the DNA is TGTGCCAGCAGCGGGACAGTCTATAATTCACCCCTCCACTTT.